The clone carrying this TCR beta chain occurred a few times. TCRdb re-called the RT-PCR reads through MiXCR, storing one row per CDR3 protein. The table records roughly 960,000 distinct CDR3 sequences, about 20% of them present only once. The sample is drawn from a study of patients and donors after allogeneic stem cell transplantation. The V end was cut by 6 bases, the J end by 0 bases, with 15 bases between. The CDR3 contains 16 residues. The receptor was isolated from a human donor who was either an allogeneic HSCT recipient or a stem cell or donor lymphocyte infusion donor (not recorded which). It is not recorded whose cells these are; they may come from a transplant donor. The specimen sequenced was blood, either unsorted or a sorted T cell fraction (not recorded which). The chain uses TRBV12-3 or TRBV12-4 and TRBJ2-1; tentatively, D is TRBD2 (5 bases). CDR3 protein: CASSRLAVSSYNEQFF. The CDR3 bases are TGTGCCAGCAGCCGCCTAGCCGTTAGCTCCTACAATGAGCAGTTCTTC.